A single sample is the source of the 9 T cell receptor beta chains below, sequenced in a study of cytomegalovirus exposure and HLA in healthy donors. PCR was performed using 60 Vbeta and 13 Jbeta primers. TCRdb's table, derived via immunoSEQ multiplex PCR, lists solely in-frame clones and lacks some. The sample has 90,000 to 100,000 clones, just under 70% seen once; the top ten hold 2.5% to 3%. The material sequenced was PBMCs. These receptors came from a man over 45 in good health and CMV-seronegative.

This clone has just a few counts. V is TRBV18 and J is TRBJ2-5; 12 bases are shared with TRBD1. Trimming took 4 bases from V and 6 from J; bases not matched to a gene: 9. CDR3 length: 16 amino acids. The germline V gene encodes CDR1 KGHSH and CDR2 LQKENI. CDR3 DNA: TGTGCCAGCTCACAGGGACAGGGGGCAATTCGGAAGACCCAGTACTTC. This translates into CASSQGQGAIRKTQYF.

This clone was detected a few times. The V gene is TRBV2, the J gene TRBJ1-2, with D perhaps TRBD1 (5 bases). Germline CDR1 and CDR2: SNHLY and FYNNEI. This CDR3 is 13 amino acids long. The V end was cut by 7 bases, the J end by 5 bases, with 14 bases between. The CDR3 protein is CASTEAQVYGYTF. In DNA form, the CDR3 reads TGTGCCAGCACCGAGGCACAGGTTTATGGCTACACCTTC.

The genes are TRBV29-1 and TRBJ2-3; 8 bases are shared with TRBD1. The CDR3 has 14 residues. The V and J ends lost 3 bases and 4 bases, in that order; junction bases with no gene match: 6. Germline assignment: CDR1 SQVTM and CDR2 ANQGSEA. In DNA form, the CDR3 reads TGCAGCGTTGAGGTCAGGGGGCTCTCAGATACGCAGTATTTT. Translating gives CSVEVRGLSDTQYF.

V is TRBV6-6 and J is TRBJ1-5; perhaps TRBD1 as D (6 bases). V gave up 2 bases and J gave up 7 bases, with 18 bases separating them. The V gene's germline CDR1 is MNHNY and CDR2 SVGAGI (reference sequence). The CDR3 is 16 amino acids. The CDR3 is CASSYGTPHPGQPQHF. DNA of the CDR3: TGTGCCAGCAGTTACGGGACACCTCACCCGGGGCAGCCCCAGCATTTT.

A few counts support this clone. The CDR3 loop reads CASSLGRGTGGGWLREQYF. CDR3 nucleotides: TGTGCCAGCAGCTTAGGACGGGGGACAGGGGGCGGTTGGTTGCGCGAGCAGTACTTC. This chain links TRBV13 with TRBJ2-7; 12 nucleotides line up with TRBD1. The CDR3 contains 19 residues. Germline V gene lookup returns CDR1 PRHDT and CDR2 FYEKMQ (reference sequence). J lost 6 bases, V lost 0 bases, and 15 bases had no gene match.

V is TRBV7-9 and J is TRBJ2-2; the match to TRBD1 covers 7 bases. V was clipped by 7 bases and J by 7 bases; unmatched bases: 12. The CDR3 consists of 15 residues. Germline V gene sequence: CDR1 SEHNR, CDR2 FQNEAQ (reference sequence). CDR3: CASTPLTGYSGELFF. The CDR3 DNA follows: TGTGCCAGCACTCCTTTGACAGGGTACAGCGGGGAGCTGTTTTTT.

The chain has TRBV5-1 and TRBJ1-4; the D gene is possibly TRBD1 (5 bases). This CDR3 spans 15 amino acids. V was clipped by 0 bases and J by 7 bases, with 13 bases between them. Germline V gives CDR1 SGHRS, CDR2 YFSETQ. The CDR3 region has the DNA TGCGCCAGCAGCTTGGCCTCAGGGCTCGGTGAAAAACTGTTTTTT. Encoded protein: CASSLASGLGEKLFF. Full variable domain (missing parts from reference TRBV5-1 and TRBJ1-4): KAGVTQTPRYLIKTRGQQVTLSCSPISGHRSVSWYQQTPGQGLQFLFEYFSETQRNKGNFPGRFSGRQFSNSRSEMNVSTLELGDSALYLCASSLASGLGEKLFFGSGTQLSVL.

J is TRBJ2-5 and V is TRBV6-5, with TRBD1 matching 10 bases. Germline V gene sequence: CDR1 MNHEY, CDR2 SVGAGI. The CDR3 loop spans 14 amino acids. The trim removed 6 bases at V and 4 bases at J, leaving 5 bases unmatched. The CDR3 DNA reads TGTGCCAGCAGAAGGGACAGGGGTACAGAGACCCAGTACTTC. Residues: CASRRDRGTETQYF.

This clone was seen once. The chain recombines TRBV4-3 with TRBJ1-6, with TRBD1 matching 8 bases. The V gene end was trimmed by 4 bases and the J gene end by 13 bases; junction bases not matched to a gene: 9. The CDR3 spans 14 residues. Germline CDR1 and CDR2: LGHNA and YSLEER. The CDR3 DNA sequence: TGCGCCAGCAGCCCCGGACAGGGTATGGCCCCCCTCCACTTT. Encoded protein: CASSPGQGMAPLHF.